This T cell receptor beta chain was sequenced for a study of T cells expressing NK-cell markers. About the research overall: Eight donors were sequenced, of whom seven were HCMV-seropositive, while the remaining one was HCMV-seronegative.

TCRdb re-called the 5' RACE reads and catalogs CDR3 proteins one per entry, DNA excluded. Seen in this sample are 150,000 to 200,000 distinct CDR3 sequences; the ten most common clones hold roughly 21%. The CDR3 sequence is 17 residues long. The chain has TRBV1 and TRBJ2-1; TCRdb proposes TRBD2, but this gene call is untestable without DNA. TRBV1 is a listed pseudogene. The material sequenced was blood T cells: a sorted CD56 or NKG2C T cell subset, CD4+ or CD8+ T cells, or bulk PBMC T cells (not recorded which). The receptor was isolated from a man aged 18-70 years in good health. CDR3: CTSSQVTSGEVYNEQFF.